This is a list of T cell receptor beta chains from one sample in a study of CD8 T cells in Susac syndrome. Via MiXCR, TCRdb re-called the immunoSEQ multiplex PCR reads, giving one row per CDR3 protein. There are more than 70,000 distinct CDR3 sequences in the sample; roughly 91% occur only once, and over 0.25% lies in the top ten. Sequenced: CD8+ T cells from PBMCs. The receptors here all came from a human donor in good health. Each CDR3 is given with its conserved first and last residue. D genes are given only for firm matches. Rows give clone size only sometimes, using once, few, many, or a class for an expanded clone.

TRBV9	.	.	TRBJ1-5	CASSPGDFNQPQHF	TGTGCCAGCAGCCCCGGGGATTTCAATCAGCCCCAGCATTTT
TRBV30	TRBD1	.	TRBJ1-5	CAWSDGTGYNQPQHF	TGTGCCTGGAGCGACGGGACAGGCTACAATCAGCCCCAGCATTTT
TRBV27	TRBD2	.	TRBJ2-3	CASTWGGNTDTQYF	TGTGCCAGCACCTGGGGGGGGAACACAGATACGCAGTATTTT
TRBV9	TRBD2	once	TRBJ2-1	CASSVPRDGSGVDEQFF	TGTGCCAGCAGCGTACCCCGTGATGGTAGCGGGGTGGACGAGCAGTTCTTC
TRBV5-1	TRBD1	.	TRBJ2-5	CASSLTGQGALWETQYF	TGCGCCAGCAGCTTGACCGGACAGGGGGCATTGTGGGAGACCCAGTACTTC
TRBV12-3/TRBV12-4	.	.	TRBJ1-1	CASGGTPNTEAFF	TGTGCCAGTGGGGGCACGCCGAACACTGAAGCTTTCTTT
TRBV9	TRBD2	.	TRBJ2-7	CASSVEGTNYEQYF	TGTGCCAGCAGCGTAGAGGGGACTAACTACGAGCAGTACTTC
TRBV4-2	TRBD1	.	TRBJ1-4	CASSLGTGQRHLKELFF	TGTGCCAGCAGCCTCGGGACAGGCCAGCGCCATCTGAAGGAACTGTTTTTT
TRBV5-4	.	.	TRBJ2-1	CASSLDQFYNEQLF	TGTGCCAGCAGCTTGGACCAATTTTACAATGAGCAGCTCTTC
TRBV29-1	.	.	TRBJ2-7	CSVVTGSYEQYF	TGCAGCGTTGTTACCGGATCCTACGAGCAGTACTTC
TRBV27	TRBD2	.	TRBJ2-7	CASSPMGLAGREQYF	TGTGCCAGCAGTCCTATGGGACTAGCGGGGCGAGAGCAGTACTTC
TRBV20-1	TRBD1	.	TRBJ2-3	CSARFRTGYEDTQYF	TGCAGTGCTAGATTTCGGACAGGGTACGAAGATACGCAGTATTTT
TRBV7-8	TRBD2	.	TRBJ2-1	CASSLMGRSGGAGNEQFF	TGTGCCAGCAGCTTAATGGGGCGGAGCGGGGGGGCTGGTAATGAGCAGTTCTTC
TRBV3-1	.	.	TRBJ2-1	CASSQGEFSNEQFF	TGTGCCAGCAGCCAAGGAGAGTTTAGCAATGAGCAGTTCTTC
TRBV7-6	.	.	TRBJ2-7	CASSSQLLASRYEQYF	TGTGCCAGCAGCTCACAGCTGCTAGCATCCCGCTACGAGCAGTACTTC
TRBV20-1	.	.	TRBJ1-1	CSARPRILNTEAFF	TGCAGTGCTAGACCCAGAATTTTGAACACTGAAGCTTTCTTT
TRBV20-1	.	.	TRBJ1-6	CSASPAYNSPLHF	TGCAGTGCCAGCCCCGCGTATAATTCACCCCTCCACTTT
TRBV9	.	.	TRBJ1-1	CASSSGQPYTEAFF	TGTGCCAGCAGCTCTGGACAGCCCTACACTGAAGCTTTCTTT
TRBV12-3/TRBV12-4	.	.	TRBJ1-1	CASSWTLNTEAFF	TGTGCCAGCAGTTGGACGCTTAACACTGAAGCTTTCTTT
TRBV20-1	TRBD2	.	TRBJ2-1	CSARERGGSYNEQFF	TGCAGTGCTAGAGAACGCGGGGGATCCTACAATGAGCAGTTCTTC
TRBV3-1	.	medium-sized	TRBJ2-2	CASSQDFGATGELFF	TGTGCCAGCAGCCAAGATTTCGGGGCCACCGGGGAGCTGTTTTTT
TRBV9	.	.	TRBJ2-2	CASSAGDQGFGELFF	TGTGCCAGCAGCGCGGGGGATCAGGGGTTCGGGGAGCTGTTTTTT
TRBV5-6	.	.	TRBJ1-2	CASSPGSPGGYTF	TGTGCCAGCAGTCCCGGATCACCGGGGGGCTACACCTTC
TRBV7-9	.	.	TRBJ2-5	CASSPPGGQETQYF	TGTGCCAGCAGCCCCCCCGGAGGCCAAGAGACCCAGTACTTC
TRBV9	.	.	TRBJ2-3	CASSVDSTRTDTQYF	TGTGCCAGCAGCGTAGATTCCACTCGCACAGATACGCAGTATTTT
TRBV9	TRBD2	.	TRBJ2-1	CASSATGGTSFNEQFF	TGTGCCAGCAGCGCCACCGGAGGGACTAGTTTCAATGAGCAGTTCTTC
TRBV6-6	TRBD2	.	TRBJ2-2	CASAGGPGTGELFF	TGTGCCAGCGCGGGGGGGCCGGGCACCGGGGAGCTGTTTTTT
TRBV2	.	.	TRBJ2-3	CASSLDAQWAQYF	TGTGCCAGCAGTTTGGATGCCCAATGGGCGCAGTATTTT
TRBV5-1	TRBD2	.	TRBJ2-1	CASSLGDYSTMNEQFF	TGCGCCAGCAGCTTGGGGGACTACTCAACAATGAATGAGCAGTTCTTC
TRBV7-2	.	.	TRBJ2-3	CASSLLGQGSDTQYF	TGTGCCAGCAGCTTATTAGGGCAGGGATCAGATACGCAGTATTTT
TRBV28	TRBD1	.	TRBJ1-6	CASSSGGGQGSSPLHF	TGTGCCAGCAGTTCGGGGGGGGGACAGGGGTCTTCACCCCTCCACTTT
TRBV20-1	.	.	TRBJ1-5	CSLADGWDQPQHF	TGCAGTTTAGCTGACGGTTGGGATCAGCCCCAGCATTTT
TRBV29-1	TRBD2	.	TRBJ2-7	CSAGTSGSYEQYF	TGCAGCGCCGGGACTAGCGGTTCCTACGAGCAGTACTTC
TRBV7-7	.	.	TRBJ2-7	CASSFGQGASYEQYF	TGTGCCAGCAGCTTTGGTCAGGGTGCTTCCTACGAGCAGTACTTC
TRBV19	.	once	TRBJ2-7	CASSEPATEQYF	TGTGCCAGTAGCGAACCGGCGACCGAGCAGTACTTC
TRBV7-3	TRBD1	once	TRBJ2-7	CASSTGQGEQYF	TGTGCCAGCAGCACAGGACAGGGCGAGCAGTACTTC
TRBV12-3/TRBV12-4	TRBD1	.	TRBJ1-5	CASSSPGTGNQPQHF	TGTGCCAGCAGTTCCCCCGGGACAGGTAATCAGCCCCAGCATTTT
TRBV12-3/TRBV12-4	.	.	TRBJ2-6	CASRWLSGANVLTF	TGTGCCAGCAGGTGGCTCTCTGGGGCCAACGTCCTGACTTTC
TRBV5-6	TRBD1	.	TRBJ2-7	CASSGAGQGVYEQYF	TGTGCCAGCAGCGGAGCGGGACAGGGTGTATACGAGCAGTACTTC
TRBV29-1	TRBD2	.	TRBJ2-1	CSVPPDGGNYNEQFF	TGCAGCGTTCCCCCCGACGGGGGGAACTACAATGAGCAGTTCTTC
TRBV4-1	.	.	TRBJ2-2	CASSQAPNTGELFF	TGCGCCAGCAGCCAAGCCCCGAACACCGGGGAGCTGTTTTTT
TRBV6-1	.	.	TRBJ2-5	CASRQGETQYF	TGTGCCAGCAGACAGGGAGAGACCCAGTACTTC
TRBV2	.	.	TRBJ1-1	CASSEALRGTHTEAFF	TGTGCCAGCAGTGAAGCGCTTCGGGGTACTCACACTGAAGCTTTCTTT
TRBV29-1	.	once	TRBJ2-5	CSVDDVLKETQYF	TGCAGCGTTGACGATGTCCTAAAAGAGACCCAGTACTTC
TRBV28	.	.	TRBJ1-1	CASRNQGNSEAFF	TGTGCCAGCAGGAACCAGGGGAATTCTGAAGCTTTCTTT
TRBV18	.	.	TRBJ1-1	CASSPPDGNTEAFF	TGTGCCAGCTCCCCCCCAGACGGGAACACTGAAGCTTTCTTT
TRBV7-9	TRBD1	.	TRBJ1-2	CASSATGGGYTF	TGTGCCAGCAGCGCGACAGGGGGTGGCTACACCTTC
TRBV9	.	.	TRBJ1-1	CASSVGDVNTEAFF	TGTGCCAGCAGCGTAGGCGACGTGAACACTGAAGCTTTCTTT
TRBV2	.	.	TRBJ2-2	CASGPGANTGELFF	TGTGCCAGCGGGCCGGGCGCGAACACCGGGGAGCTGTTTTTT
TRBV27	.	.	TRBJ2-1	CASSLGVLGYNEQFF	TGTGCCAGCAGTTTGGGGGTCCTTGGATACAATGAGCAGTTCTTC
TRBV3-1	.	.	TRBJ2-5	CASSPSGWQETQYF	TGTGCCAGCAGCCCTTCGGGGTGGCAAGAGACCCAGTACTTC
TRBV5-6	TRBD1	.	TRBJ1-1	CASRATGETEAFF	TGTGCCAGCAGGGCGACAGGGGAGACTGAAGCTTTCTTT